Shown below are 14 T cell receptor beta chains from a single sample sequenced in a study of molecular identifiers for immune sequencing clone quantification. MiXCR, applied by TCRdb to the PCR reads, yields one record per CDR3 protein. This sample has about 640,000 distinct CDR3 sequences, with 15% to 20% found just once. The sequencing input was naive CD8+ T cells from blood, with Jurkat cell RNA spiked in. As for subset: FACS-sorted CD8+CD4-CCR7+CD45RA+ naive T cells. These receptors came from a human donor in good health. Some libraries in this study had Jurkat cell RNA spiked in.

The sample holds many counts of this clonotype. The chain combines TRBV29-1 with TRBJ1-1; TRBD1 is a possible D gene (5 bases). This CDR3 is built from 13 residues. In germline, CDR1 is SQVTM, CDR2 ANQGSEA. Trimming stripped 7 bases from V and 1 base from J, with 13 bases between. CDR3 DNA: TGCAGCGCCATACAGGAGACGAACACTGAAGCTTTCTTT. Its translation is CSAIQETNTEAFF.

The chain uses TRBV6-5 and TRBJ1-6, with D unresolved. Germline V gene data show CDR1 as MNHEY and CDR2 as SVGAGI. The CDR3 contains 15 residues. V shed 2 bases and J shed 6 bases, with 11 bases lying between them. The CDR3, as DNA: TGTGCCAGCAGTTACGCGGCCATAAGTAATTCACCCCTCCACTTT. Translating gives CASSYAAISNSPLHF.

Ten or more counts support this clonotype. The rearrangement joins TRBV2 to TRBJ2-3; 12 bases line up with TRBD2. V shed 4 bases and J 3 bases; nucleotides not matched to a gene: 11. Germline V CDR1 and CDR2: SNHLY, FYNNEI. This CDR3 is 18 amino acids long. The CDR3 nucleotides are TGTGCCAGCAGTGCCCTAGCGGGGGGGCTTACAGCAACAGATACGCAGTATTTT. Protein product: CASSALAGGLTATDTQYF.

The V gene is TRBV12-5, the J gene TRBJ2-2; D may be TRBD2 (5 bases). The length of the CDR3 is 13 residues. V gave up 4 bases and J gave up 3 bases, with 6 bases separating them. Germline V CDR1 and CDR2: LGHNT, FRNRAP. In DNA form, the CDR3 reads TGTGCTAGTGGTTCCGGGGACACCGGGGAGCTGTTTTTT. Translated, it gives CASGSGDTGELFF.

About this clonotype itself: One end of the junction does not line up with germline, which may come from a read error. The J gene is TRBJ2-1, the V gene TRBV27, with D perhaps assigned TRBD1 or TRBD2 (5 bases each). Germline CDR1 reads MNHEY; CDR2 reads SMNVEV (reference sequence). This CDR3 is built from 15 residues. In DNA, the CDR3 is TGTGCCAGCAGTTCCGGGACGGGCTCCTACAATGAGCGGTTCTTC. This translates into CASSSGTGSYNERFF.

This clonotype was found many times. The V gene is TRBV15, the J gene TRBJ1-5, with D possibly being TRBD1 (5 bases). Germline V CDR1 and CDR2: LNHNV, YYDKDF (reference sequence). The CDR3 is made up of 16 amino acids. V dropped 1 base and J dropped 4 bases, with 14 bases sitting between them. CDR3 protein: CATSRVGDRDNQPQHF. The CDR3 DNA follows: TGTGCCACCAGCAGAGTTGGGGACCGGGATAATCAGCCCCAGCATTTT.

This clonotype was observed a few times. The rearrangement links TRBV7-7 to TRBJ1-4, with TRBD1 matching 12 bases. This CDR3 region has 14 residues. CDR1 is SSHAT and CDR2 is FNYEAQ in the germline V gene (reference sequence). With 5 bases clipped from V and 12 bases from J, the junction kept 7 bases outside the gene matches. This chain's CDR3 is CASSQGQGAHELFF. The CDR3 DNA reads TGTGCCAGCAGCCAGGGACAGGGGGCGCATGAACTGTTTTTT.

The chain employs TRBV4-1 and TRBJ2-6; D tentatively reads TRBD1 or TRBD2 (6 bases each). CDR3 length equals 16 residues. Germline V gene lookup returns CDR1 MGHRA and CDR2 YSYEKL. The germline V and J ends were trimmed by 3 bases and 9 bases, with 18 bases remaining between them. For the CDR3, the DNA is TGCGCCAGCAGCCAGGAACAGGGACTCCCTAACAACGTCCTGACTTTC. This encodes CASSQEQGLPNNVLTF.

This clonotype has a count of ten or more. The CDR3: CASRETQLNTEAFF. The CDR3 DNA reads TGTGCCAGCAGGGAAACCCAACTGAACACTGAAGCTTTCTTT. The chain combines TRBV12-3 or TRBV12-4 with TRBJ1-1; D not resolved. The V gene lost 6 bases and the J gene lost 0 bases, with 11 bases spanning the gap. CDR3 size: 14 residues.

This chain joins TRBV6-5 and TRBJ1-4, with a possible D match to TRBD1 (6 bases). The CDR3 runs to 14 residues. Per the germline V gene, CDR1 is MNHEY and CDR2 is SVGAGI. V dropped 0 bases and J dropped 7 bases, with 9 bases sitting between them. The CDR3 is CASSYSGAGEKLFF. CDR3 nucleotides: TGTGCCAGCAGTTACTCGGGGGCGGGTGAAAAACTGTTTTTT.

This clonotype was seen repeatedly, ten times or more. V gene TRBV6-2 or TRBV6-3 combines with J gene TRBJ1-5; D gene unclear. V was shortened by 6 bases and J by 6 bases, with 12 bases between the two germline ends. The CDR3 extends over 13 amino acids. Germline V lookup: CDR1 MNHEY, CDR2 SVGEGT. The CDR3 DNA reads as TGTGCCAGCAGGGACGCGGTGGGTCAGCCCCAGCATTTT. Residues: CASRDAVGQPQHF.

This clonotype has at least ten counts. V gene TRBV7-9 combines with J gene TRBJ1-3, with D unclear. This CDR3 is 13 amino acids long. Trimming removed 4 bases from V and 4 bases from J, with 8 bases in between. Germline CDR1 reads SEHNR; CDR2 reads FQNEAQ (reference sequence). The CDR3, as DNA: TGTGCCAGCAGCTCAGCGAACGGAAACACCATATATTTT. This sequence encodes CASSSANGNTIYF.

About this clonotype: Being one base from a much bigger clone, this may be a read error. The rearrangement joins TRBV12-3 or TRBV12-4 to TRBJ1-4, with a tentative D call TRBD1 (5 bases). This CDR3 has 14 residues. V was clipped by 5 bases and J by 7 bases, with 14 bases between them. The CDR3 nucleotides read TGTGCCAGCAGTCCTGGCCAGGGAGTTGAAAAACTGTTTTTT. The encoded protein is CASSPGQGVEKLFF.

This clonotype has at least ten counts. This chain connects TRBV30 to TRBJ1-1; no clear D. The V gene's germline CDR1 is GTSNPN and CDR2 SVGIG (reference sequence). Trimming shortened V by 0 bases and J by 6 bases, and 8 bases separated the two germline ends. The CDR3 loop spans 12 amino acids. This CDR3 reads CAWSVIHSEAFF. As DNA, the CDR3 is TGTGCCTGGAGTGTAATCCACTCTGAAGCTTTCTTT.